This T cell receptor beta chain was obtained from a study of Graves' ophthalmopathy and Graves' hyperthyroidism. CDR1 is SGHRS, CDR2 YFSETQ, per germline. Trimming cost V 4 bases and J 5 bases; bases outside gene matches: 4. CDR3 length: 16 amino acids. Amplifying from RNA transcripts, the study obtained TCR beta CDR3 regions. HTBI primers served in a first-round RT-PCR, which a second-round multiplex PCR followed. TCRdb reprocessed the multiplex PCR reads via MiXCR and lists one record per CDR3 protein. The table includes hundreds of thousands of distinct CDR3 sequences, under 15% detected once. Sequenced sample: blood. This chain uses TRBV5-1 with TRBJ2-2; 14 nucleotides match TRBD2. This TCR came from a woman aged 25 to 39 with Graves' ophthalmopathy. The DNA for the CDR3 is TGCGCCAGCAGCCCGGGACTAGCGGGAGTTACCGGGGAGCTGTTTTTT. Its protein product is CASSPGLAGVTGELFF.